The TCR beta chain under discussion was sequenced for a study of early T cells in non-severe SARS-CoV-2 infection. Overall study context: Chains from this unsorted whole-blood bulk RNA could not be paired.

Unique molecular identifiers were added to individual cDNA molecules. MiXCR, run by TCRdb on the 5' RACE reads, gives a single entry per CDR3 protein. The table lists fewer than 65,000 distinct CDR3 sequences, about 7.6% of them singletons. In this sample, this clonotype turned up a few times. As yet, its antigen is unknown. Overall study findings and caveats: There was a bias toward anti-spike CD8 responses in VDJdb matching, which missed private and CD4 specificities.

The receptor was derived from an adult who was a healthcare worker with PCR-confirmed SARS-CoV-2 infection or an uninfected control (not recorded which). Sequenced here: whole blood, sampled at baseline.

CDR3 amino acids: CASSERPRDTQYF. In DNA, the CDR3 is TGTGCCAGCAGCGAAAGACCGCGAGATACGCAGTATTTT. The chain combines TRBV9 with TRBJ2-3, with D unresolved. This CDR3 comprises 13 residues. In germline, CDR1 is SGDLS, CDR2 YYNGEE. Deletions cut 3 bases from V and 5 bases from J, with 10 bases between. The whole variable domain, filled in from reference TRBV9 and TRBJ2-3, reads DSGVTQTPKHLITATGQRVTLRCSPRSGDLSVYWYQQSLDQGLQFLIQYYNGEERAKGNILERFSAQQFPDLHSELNLSSLELGDSALYFCASSERPRDTQYFGPGTRLTVL.